This T cell receptor (beta chain) was documented in a study of shared clonotypes between healthy human individuals. Study in general: Researchers drew samples from a couple of women and a few men aged 18 to 49.

The V and J ends lost 5 bases and 5 bases respectively, with 19 bases between them. Germline V lookup: CDR1 LNHDA, CDR2 SQIVND (reference sequence). The CDR3 has 16 residues. Over several immunoSEQ plates, each subset's genomic DNA was distributed in even portions. Study processing details: ImmunoSEQ only sent back junction sequences with no quality scores, so filtering was done differently. Measured with immunoSEQ multiplex PCR; TCRdb has only the in-frame clones, and not every one. That table furnishes V, J and clone size, whereas the DNA furnished D and trimming. The sample includes 2 million to 2.5 million clones, roughly 93% of them seen just once.

The TCR originated in a man between 18 and 35 years old in good health. Some clones in this sample may be carry-over from other donors' samples. This chain joins TRBV19 and TRBJ2-1; D remains unclear. Sample: naive CD4+ T cells from PBMCs. Regarding subset: CD45RA+ positively selected. The CDR3 DNA sequence: TGTGCCAGTAGTGCAAGACGATACTCAAGCCACAATGAGCAGTTCTTC. Translating gives CASSARRYSSHNEQFF.